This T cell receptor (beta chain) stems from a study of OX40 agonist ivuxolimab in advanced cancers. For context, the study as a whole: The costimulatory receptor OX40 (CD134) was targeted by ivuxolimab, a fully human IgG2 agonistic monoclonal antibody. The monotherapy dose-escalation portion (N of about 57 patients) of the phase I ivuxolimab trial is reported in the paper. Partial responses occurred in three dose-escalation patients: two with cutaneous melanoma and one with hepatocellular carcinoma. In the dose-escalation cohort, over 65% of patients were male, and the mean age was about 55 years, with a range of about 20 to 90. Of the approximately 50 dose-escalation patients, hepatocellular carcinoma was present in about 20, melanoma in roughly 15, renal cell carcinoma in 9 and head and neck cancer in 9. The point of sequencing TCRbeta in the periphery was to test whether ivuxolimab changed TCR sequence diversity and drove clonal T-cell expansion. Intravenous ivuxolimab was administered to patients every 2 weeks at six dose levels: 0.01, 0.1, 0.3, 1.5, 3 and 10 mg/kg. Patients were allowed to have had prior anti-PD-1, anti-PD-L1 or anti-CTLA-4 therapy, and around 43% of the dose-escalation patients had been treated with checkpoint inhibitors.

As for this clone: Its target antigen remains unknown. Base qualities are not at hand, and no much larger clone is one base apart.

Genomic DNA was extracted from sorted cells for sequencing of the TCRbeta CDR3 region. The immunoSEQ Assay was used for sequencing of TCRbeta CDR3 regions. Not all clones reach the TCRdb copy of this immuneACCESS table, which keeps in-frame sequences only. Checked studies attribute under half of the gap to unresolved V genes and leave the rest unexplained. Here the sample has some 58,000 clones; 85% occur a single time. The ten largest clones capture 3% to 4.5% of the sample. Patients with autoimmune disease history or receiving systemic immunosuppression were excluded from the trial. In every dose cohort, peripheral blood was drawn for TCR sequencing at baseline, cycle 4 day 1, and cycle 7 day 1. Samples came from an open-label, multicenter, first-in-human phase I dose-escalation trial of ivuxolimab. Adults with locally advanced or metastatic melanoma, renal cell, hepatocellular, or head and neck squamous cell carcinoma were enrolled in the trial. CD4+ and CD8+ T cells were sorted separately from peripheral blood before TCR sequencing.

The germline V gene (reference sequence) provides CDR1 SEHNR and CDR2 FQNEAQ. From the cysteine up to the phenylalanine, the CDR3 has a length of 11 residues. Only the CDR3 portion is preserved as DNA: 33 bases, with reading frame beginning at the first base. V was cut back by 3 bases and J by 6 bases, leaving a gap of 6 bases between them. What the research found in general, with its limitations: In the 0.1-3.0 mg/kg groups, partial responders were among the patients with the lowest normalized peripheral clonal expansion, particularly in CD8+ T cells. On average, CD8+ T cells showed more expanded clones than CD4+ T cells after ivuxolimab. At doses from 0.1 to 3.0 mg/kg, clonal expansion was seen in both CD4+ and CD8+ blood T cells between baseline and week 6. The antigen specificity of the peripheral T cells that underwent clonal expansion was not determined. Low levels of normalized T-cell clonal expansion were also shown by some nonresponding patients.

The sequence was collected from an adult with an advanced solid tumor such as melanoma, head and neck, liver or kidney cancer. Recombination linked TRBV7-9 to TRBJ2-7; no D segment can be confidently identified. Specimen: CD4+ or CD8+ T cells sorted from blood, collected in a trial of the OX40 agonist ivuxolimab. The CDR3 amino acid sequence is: CASSFSREQYF. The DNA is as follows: TGTGCCAGCAGCTTCTCGCGCGAGCAGTACTTC.